This passage covers 8 T cell receptor beta chains from one sample sequenced in a study of a mutant IDH1 vaccine in newly diagnosed glioma. These receptors are not linked to any known antigen. Time point denoted: week 35, safety follow-up. Mutant IDH1 20-mer peptide, at 300 ug, made up each vaccine dose, with topical imiquimod. Sequencing was performed with immunoSEQ multiplex PCR; in TCRdb, only in-frame clones are kept and a portion is missing. Among tens of thousands of clones listed, more than 75% were seen once. Material: PBMCs, obtained from a glioma patient whose treatment included an IDH1 peptide vaccine. All receptors derive from a man aged 50 or older with glioma.

J is TRBJ1-6 and V is TRBV2; 7 positions match TRBD1. Germline CDR1 is SNHLY and CDR2 is FYNNEI. The CDR3 runs 15 residues. The ends lost 3 bases at V and 6 bases at J; junction bases unmatched: 5. This CDR3 reads CASSERSGGNSPLHF. In DNA, the CDR3 is TGTGCCAGCAGTGAGAGGTCAGGGGGTAATTCACCCCTCCACTTT.

The CDR3 DNA is TGTGCCATCAGTGACTGGGAATCTGGAAACACCATATATTTT. As protein: CAISDWESGNTIYF. V gene TRBV10-3 combines with J gene TRBJ1-3; D unresolved. The ends were cut back, 3 bases at V and 1 base at J, with 7 bases in the middle. CDR1 is ENHRY, CDR2 SYGVKD, per germline. The CDR3 contains 14 residues.

The chain joins TRBV2 to TRBJ1-2; D is perhaps TRBD1 (5 bases). The CDR3 spans 13 residues. Germline V lookup: CDR1 SNHLY, CDR2 FYNNEI. V was cut by 2 bases and J by 8 bases, with 12 bases left in between. For the CDR3, the DNA is TGTGCCAGCAGTGAAAATCAGGGAGGCGGCTACACCTTC. The encoded protein is CASSENQGGGYTF.

This chain connects TRBV7-6 to TRBJ2-6; 10 bases match TRBD2. The germline V gene encodes CDR1 SGHVS and CDR2 FNYEAQ. After removal of 4 bases from V and 0 bases from J, the junction contained 9 bases not matched to a gene. This CDR3 has 19 amino acids. This chain's CDR3 is CASSSFPGLASSGANVLTF. In DNA form, the CDR3 reads TGTGCCAGCAGCTCCTTCCCGGGACTAGCGAGCTCTGGGGCCAACGTCCTGACTTTC.

This clone was observed a handful of times. The chain uses TRBV7-9 and TRBJ1-4, with unresolved D. The CDR3 covers 13 residues. CDR1 and CDR2 from the germline V gene are SEHNR and FQNEAQ (reference sequence). Trimming shortened V by 7 bases and J by 2 bases, and 8 bases separated the two germline ends. For the CDR3, the DNA is TGTGCCAGCACTTTGGCTACTAATGAAAAACTGTTTTTT. Encoded protein: CASTLATNEKLFF. The whole variable domain, remainder taken from reference TRBV7-9 and TRBJ1-4, is DTGVSQNPRHKITKRGQNVTFRCDPISEHNRLYWYRQTLGQGPEFLTYFQNEAQLEKSRLLSDRFSAERPKGSFSTLEIQRTEQGDSAMYLCASTLATNEKLFFGSGTQLSVL.

On this clone: A junction end diverges from the germline sequence, so it may reflect a read error. J is TRBJ2-5 and V is TRBV7-7; D gene ambiguous. Germline V gene sequence: CDR1 SSHAT, CDR2 FNYEAQ (reference sequence). The CDR3 totals 13 residues. This CDR3 is CASSLGPEETQYF. The CDR3 region has the DNA TGTGCTAGCAGCTTAGGCCCAGAAGAGACCCAGTACTTC.

The genes are TRBV19 and TRBJ1-5; weak D call: TRBD1 (6 bases). The germline V gene encodes CDR1 LNHDA and CDR2 SQIVND (reference sequence). V was cut by 5 bases and J by 0 bases, with 11 bases left in between. The CDR3 loop spans 15 amino acids. The CDR3 nucleotides read TGTGCCAGTAGTCCCAGGGGTTATAGCAATCAGCCCCAGCATTTT. Amino acid sequence: CASSPRGYSNQPQHF. The full variable domain, its missing parts supplied by reference TRBV19 and TRBJ1-5, is DGGITQSPKYLFRKEGQNVTLSCEQNLNHDAMYWYRQDPGQGLRLIYYSQIVNDFQKGDIAEGYSVSREKKESFPLTVTSAQKNPTAFYLCASSPRGYSNQPQHFGDGTRLSIL.

This clone was seen only once. The CDR3 protein is CAINKTWTARPAPMDNEQFF. Written as DNA, the CDR3 is TGTGCCATCAACAAGACCTGGACGGCAAGACCAGCACCGATGGACAATGAGCAGTTCTTC. J is TRBJ2-1 and V is TRBV10-3, with D uncertain. Deletions cut 7 bases from V and 5 bases from J, with 33 bases between. The germline CDR1 and CDR2 sequences are ENHRY and SYGVKD. The CDR3 sequence is 20 residues long.